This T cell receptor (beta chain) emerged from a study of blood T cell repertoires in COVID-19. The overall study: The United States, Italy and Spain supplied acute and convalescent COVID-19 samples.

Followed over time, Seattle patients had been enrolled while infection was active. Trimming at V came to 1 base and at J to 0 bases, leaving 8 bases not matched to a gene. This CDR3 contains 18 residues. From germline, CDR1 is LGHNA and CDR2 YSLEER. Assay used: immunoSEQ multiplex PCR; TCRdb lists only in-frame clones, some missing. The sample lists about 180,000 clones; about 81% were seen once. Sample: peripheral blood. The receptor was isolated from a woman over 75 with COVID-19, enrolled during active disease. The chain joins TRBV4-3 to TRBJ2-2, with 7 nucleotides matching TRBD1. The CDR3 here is CASSQVPTGSPNTGELFF. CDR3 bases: TGCGCCAGCAGCCAAGTCCCGACAGGGTCCCCGAACACCGGGGAGCTGTTTTTT.